The T cell receptor (beta chain) under discussion was sequenced for a study of response to subunit inactivated influenza vaccine. Study-wide results and limits: Researchers suggested that each seasonal influenza vaccination recruits few new T cells.

Germline V CDR1 and CDR2: DFQATT, SNEGSKA (reference sequence). V lost 3 bases and J lost 2, with 14 bases in between. This CDR3 has 14 amino acids. In this sample, this clonotype turned up a few times. Antigen unknown. One entry per CDR3 protein, called by TCRdb with MiXCR from the RT-PCR reads. The repertoire holds roughly 170,000 distinct CDR3 sequences, with nearly 9.5% as singletons. The sequence came from a man over 45 who received an inactivated influenza vaccine. The rearrangement joins TRBV20-1 to TRBJ2-7; D remains ambiguous. Sequencing used non-naive T cells sorted from PBMCs, obtained on the day of vaccination. CDR3 DNA sequence: TGCAGTGCTAGTGCCCGGGTCCGTACCTACGAGCAGTACTTC. Protein product: CSASARVRTYEQYF.